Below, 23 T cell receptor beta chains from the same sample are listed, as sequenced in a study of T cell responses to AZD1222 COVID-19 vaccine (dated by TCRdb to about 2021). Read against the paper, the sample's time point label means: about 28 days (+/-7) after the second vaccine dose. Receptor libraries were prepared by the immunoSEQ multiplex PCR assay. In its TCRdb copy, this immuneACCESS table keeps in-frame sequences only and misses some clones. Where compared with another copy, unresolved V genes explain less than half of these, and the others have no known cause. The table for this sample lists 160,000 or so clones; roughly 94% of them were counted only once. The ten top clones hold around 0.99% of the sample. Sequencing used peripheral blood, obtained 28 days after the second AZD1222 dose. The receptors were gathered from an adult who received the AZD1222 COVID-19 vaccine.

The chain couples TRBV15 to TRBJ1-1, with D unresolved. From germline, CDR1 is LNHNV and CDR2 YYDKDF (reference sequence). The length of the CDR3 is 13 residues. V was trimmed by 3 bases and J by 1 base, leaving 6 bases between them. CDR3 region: CATSSGKNTEAFF. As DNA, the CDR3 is TGTGCCACCAGCAGTGGTAAGAACACTGAAGCTTTCTTT.

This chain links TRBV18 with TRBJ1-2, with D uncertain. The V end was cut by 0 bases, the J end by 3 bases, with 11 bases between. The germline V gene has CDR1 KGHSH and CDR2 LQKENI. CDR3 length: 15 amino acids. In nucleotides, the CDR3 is TGTGCCAGCTCACCACCTTCAGACGGCGACTATGGCTACACCTTC. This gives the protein CASSPPSDGDYGYTF.

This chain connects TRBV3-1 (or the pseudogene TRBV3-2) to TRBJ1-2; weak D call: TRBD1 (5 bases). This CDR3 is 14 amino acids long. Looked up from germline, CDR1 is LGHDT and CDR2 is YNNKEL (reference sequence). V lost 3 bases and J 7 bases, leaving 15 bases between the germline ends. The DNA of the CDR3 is TGTGCCAGCAGCCAGCAAAGAATTGGGGGTGGCTACACCTTC. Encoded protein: CASSQQRIGGGYTF.

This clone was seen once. The CDR3 sequence is CASSPTPGGTEAFF. The CDR3 region has the DNA TGTGCCAGCTCACCTACTCCAGGGGGCACTGAAGCTTTCTTT. The genes are TRBV18 and TRBJ1-1, with 7 bases identical to TRBD1. V lost 3 bases, J lost 4 bases, and 5 bases stayed unmatched. The CDR3 loop spans 14 amino acids. The V gene's germline CDR1 is KGHSH and CDR2 LQKENI. Supplemented by reference TRBV18 and TRBJ1-1, the full variable domain reads NAGVMQNPRHLVRRRGQEARLRCSPMKGHSHVYWYRQLPEEGLKFMVYLQKENIIDESGMPKERFSAEFPKEGPSILRIQQVVRGDSAAYFCASSPTPGGTEAFFGQGTRLTVV.

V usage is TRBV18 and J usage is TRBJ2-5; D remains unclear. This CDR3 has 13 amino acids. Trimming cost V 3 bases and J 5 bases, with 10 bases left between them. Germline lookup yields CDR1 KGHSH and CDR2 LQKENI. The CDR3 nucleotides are TGTGCCAGCTCACCGTTAATTAGCGAGACCCAGTACTTC. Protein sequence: CASSPLISETQYF.

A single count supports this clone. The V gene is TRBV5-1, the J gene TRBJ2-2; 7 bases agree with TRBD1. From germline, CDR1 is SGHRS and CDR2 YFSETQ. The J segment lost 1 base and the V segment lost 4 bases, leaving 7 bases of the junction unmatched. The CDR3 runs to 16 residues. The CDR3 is CASSTRQGGNTGELFF. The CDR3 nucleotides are TGCGCCAGCAGCACCCGACAGGGTGGGAACACCGGGGAGCTGTTTTTT.

CDR3 coding DNA: TGTGCCAGCAGCCCCAGCGGGGCCCTGGGGGAGCAGTTCTTC. It codes for CASSPSGALGEQFF. The chain couples TRBV9 to TRBJ2-1; TRBD2 agrees at 7 bases. The germline V gene has CDR1 SGDLS and CDR2 YYNGEE. V lost 4 bases, J lost 10 bases, and 11 bases stayed unmatched. The CDR3 loop spans 14 amino acids.

The CDR3 is CASSLRTGWSYEQYF. CDR3 sequence (DNA): TGCGCCAGCAGCTTACGGACCGGGTGGTCCTACGAGCAGTACTTC. The chain combines TRBV4-1 with TRBJ2-7; no firm D call. This CDR3 contains 15 residues. CDR1 is MGHRA, CDR2 YSYEKL, per germline. V dropped 5 bases and J dropped 1 base, with 15 bases sitting between them.

CDR3 amino acids: CASSLGFEEQYF. DNA of the CDR3: TGTGCCAGCAGCTTAGGCTTTGAAGAGCAGTACTTC. The chain has TRBV5-6 and TRBJ2-7; D is unresolved. Trimming stripped 2 bases from V and 7 bases from J, with 10 bases between. There are 12 residues in the CDR3. In germline, CDR1 is SGHDT, CDR2 YYEEEE. The full variable domain, its missing parts supplied by reference TRBV5-6 and TRBJ2-7, is DAGVTQSPTHLIKTRGQQVTLRCSPKSGHDTVSWYQQALGQGPQFIFQYYEEEERQRGNFPDRFSGHQFPNYSSELNVNALLLGDSALYLCASSLGFEEQYFGPGTRLTVT.

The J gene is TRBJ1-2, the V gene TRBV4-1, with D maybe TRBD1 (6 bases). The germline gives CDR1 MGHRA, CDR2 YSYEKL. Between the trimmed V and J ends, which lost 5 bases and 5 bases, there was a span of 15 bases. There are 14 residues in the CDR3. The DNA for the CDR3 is TGCGCCAGCAGCTCCGGCCCAGGGGATTATGGCTACACCTTC. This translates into CASSSGPGDYGYTF.

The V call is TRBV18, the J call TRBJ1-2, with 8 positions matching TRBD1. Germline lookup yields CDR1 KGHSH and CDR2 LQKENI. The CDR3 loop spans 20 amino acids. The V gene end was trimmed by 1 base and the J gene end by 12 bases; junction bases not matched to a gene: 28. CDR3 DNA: TGTGCCAGCTCACCACTCATAGGACAGGGATCAAGAATCTATGGCTACCGGCACACCTTC. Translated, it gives CASSPLIGQGSRIYGYRHTF.

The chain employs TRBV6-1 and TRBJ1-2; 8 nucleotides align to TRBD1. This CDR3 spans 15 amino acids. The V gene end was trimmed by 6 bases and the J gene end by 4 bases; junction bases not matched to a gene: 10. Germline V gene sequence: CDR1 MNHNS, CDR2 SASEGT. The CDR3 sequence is CASRPTSGTGYGYTF. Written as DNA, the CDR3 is TGTGCCAGCAGGCCCACCTCCGGGACAGGCTATGGCTACACCTTC.

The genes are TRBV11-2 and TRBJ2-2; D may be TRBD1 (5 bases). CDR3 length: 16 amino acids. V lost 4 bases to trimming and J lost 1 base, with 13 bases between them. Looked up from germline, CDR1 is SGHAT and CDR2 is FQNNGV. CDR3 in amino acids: CASSSPDSLNTGELFF. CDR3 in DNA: TGTGCCAGCAGCTCCCCAGACAGCCTGAACACCGGGGAGCTGTTTTTT.

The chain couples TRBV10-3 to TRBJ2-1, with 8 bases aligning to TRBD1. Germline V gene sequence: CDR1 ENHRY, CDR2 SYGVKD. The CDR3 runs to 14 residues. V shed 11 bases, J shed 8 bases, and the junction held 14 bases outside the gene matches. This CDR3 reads CASSTGAASDEQFF. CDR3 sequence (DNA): TGTGCCTCCTCGACAGGGGCGGCCTCGGATGAGCAGTTCTTC.

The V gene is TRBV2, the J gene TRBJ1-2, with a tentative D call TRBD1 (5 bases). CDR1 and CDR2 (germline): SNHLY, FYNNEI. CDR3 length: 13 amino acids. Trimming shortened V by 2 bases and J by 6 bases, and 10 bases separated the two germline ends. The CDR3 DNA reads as TGTGCCAGCAGTGAATACCCAGGGAATGGCTACACCTTC. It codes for CASSEYPGNGYTF.

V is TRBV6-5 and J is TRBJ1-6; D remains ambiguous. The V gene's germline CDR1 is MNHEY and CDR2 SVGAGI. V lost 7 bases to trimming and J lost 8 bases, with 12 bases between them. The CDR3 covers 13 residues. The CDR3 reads CASTFGSHSPLHF. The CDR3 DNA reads TGTGCCAGCACTTTCGGGTCCCATTCACCCCTCCACTTT.

CDR3: CAIKGPSGNTIYF. The CDR3 nucleotides read TGTGCCATCAAGGGGCCTTCAGGAAACACCATATATTTT. J is TRBJ1-3 and V is TRBV10-3; TRBD1 is a possible D gene (5 bases). The CDR3 contains 13 residues. Trimming stripped 7 bases from V and 4 bases from J, with 11 bases between. CDR1 is ENHRY, CDR2 SYGVKD, per germline.

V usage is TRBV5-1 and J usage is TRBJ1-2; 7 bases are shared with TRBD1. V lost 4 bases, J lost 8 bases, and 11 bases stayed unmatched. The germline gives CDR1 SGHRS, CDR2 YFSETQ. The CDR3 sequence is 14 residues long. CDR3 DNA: TGCGCCAGCAGCCCCGAAACGACAGGGTTGGGCTACACCTTC. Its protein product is CASSPETTGLGYTF.

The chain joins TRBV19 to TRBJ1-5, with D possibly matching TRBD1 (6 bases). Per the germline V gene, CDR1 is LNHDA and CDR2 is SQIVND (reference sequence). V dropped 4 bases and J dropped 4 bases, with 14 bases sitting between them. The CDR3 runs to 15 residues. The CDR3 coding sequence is TGTGCCAGTAGTAGAACAGGGTGGGCGAATCAGCCCCAGCATTTT. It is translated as CASSRTGWANQPQHF.

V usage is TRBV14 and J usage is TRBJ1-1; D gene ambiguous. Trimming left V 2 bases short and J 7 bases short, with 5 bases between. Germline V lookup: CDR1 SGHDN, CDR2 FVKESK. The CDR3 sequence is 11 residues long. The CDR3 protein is CASSQFGEAFF. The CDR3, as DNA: TGTGCCAGCAGCCAATTTGGTGAAGCTTTCTTT. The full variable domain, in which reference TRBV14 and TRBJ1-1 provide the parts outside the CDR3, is EAGVTQFPSHSVIEKGQTVTLRCDPISGHDNLYWYRRVMGKEIKFLLHFVKESKQDESGMPNNRFLAERTGGTYSTLKVQPAELEDSGVYFCASSQFGEAFFGQGTRLTVV.

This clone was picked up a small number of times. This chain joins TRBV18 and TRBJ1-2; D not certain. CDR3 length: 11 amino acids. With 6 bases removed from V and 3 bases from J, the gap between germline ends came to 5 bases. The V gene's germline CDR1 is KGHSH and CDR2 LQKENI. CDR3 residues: CASSNYYGYTF. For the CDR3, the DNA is TGTGCCAGCTCCAATTACTATGGCTACACCTTC. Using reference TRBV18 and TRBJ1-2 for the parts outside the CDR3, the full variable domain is NAGVMQNPRHLVRRRGQEARLRCSPMKGHSHVYWYRQLPEEGLKFMVYLQKENIIDESGMPKERFSAEFPKEGPSILRIQQVVRGDSAAYFCASSNYYGYTFGSGTRLTVV.

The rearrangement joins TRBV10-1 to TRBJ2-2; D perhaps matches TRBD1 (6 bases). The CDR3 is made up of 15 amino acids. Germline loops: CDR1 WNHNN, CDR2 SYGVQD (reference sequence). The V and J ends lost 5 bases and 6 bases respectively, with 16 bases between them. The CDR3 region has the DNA TGCGCCAGCAGTTCTCAGACAGGTTGGGCCGGGGAGCTGTTTTTT. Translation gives CASSSQTGWAGELFF.

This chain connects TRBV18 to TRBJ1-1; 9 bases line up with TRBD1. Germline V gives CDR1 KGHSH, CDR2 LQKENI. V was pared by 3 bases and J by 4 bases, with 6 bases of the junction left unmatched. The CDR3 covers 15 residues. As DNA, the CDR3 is TGTGCCAGCTCACCCTTAACAGGGGGCACCACTGAAGCTTTCTTT. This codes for CASSPLTGGTTEAFF.